This is a list of T cell receptor beta chains from one sample in a study of T cells in Graves' hyperthyroidism and ophthalmopathy. From the multiplex PCR reads, TCRdb called clonotypes with MiXCR, one entry per CDR3 protein. This sample has approximately 620,000 distinct CDR3 sequences, with approximately 15% found just once. Sample: blood. The source is a woman aged 25 to 39 with Graves' hyperthyroidism that later progressed to Graves' ophthalmopathy. Both conserved end residues are trimmed from each CDR3.

V gene	J gene	CDR3 protein
TRBV5-1	TRBJ1-4	ASSFTGIIKEKLF
TRBV19	TRBJ1-2	ASSKTGGAEGYT
TRBV27	TRBJ2-1	ASNSGTGPNEQF
TRBV27	TRBJ2-7	ASSFGGTFYEQY
TRBV7-2	TRBJ2-2	ASSLTNGELF
TRBV20-1	TRBJ1-1	SATETEGTEAF
TRBV5-5	TRBJ2-1	ASSFGTPGRNNEQF
TRBV7-9	TRBJ2-3	ASSLTLSGDTQY
TRBV24-1	TRBJ2-6	ATSAGTGSWSGANVLT
TRBV30	TRBJ2-1	AWSSGRASEQF
TRBV28	TRBJ1-5	ASSLRGKPQH
TRBV12-3/TRBV12-4	TRBJ2-2	ASSHRSGPNTGELF
TRBV20-1	TRBJ2-3	SATRTSGRVGHSTDTQY
TRBV29-1	TRBJ2-5	SAGGDRVEETQY
TRBV6-1	TRBJ2-1	ASSPQRESSYNAQF
TRBV24-1	TRBJ1-2	ATSDAGGNAYGYT
TRBV7-2	TRBJ1-6	ASSFRQGKNSPLH
TRBV6-1	TRBJ1-5	ASSEWPGLKTNQPQH
TRBV12-3/TRBV12-4	TRBJ2-7	ASSLDPSSGRSYEQY
TRBV29-1	TRBJ2-5	SVRTGQETQY
TRBV9	TRBJ2-7	ASSVVPAGGHEQY
TRBV6-5	TRBJ1-5	ASSYVGVSGNQPQH
TRBV12-3/TRBV12-4	TRBJ2-1	ASSFLGASGGHEQF
TRBV7-9	TRBJ2-7	ASSLALTAAPYEQY
TRBV7-9	TRBJ2-4	ASSLGGRVRNIQY
TRBV10-3	TRBJ2-2	AIRMDGPNTGELF
TRBV6-2/TRBV6-3	TRBJ2-7	ASSYGGRAHEQY
TRBV11-3	TRBJ2-1	ASSQGLGGSSYNEQF
TRBV27	TRBJ1-6	ASSFGEGDSPLH
TRBV27	TRBJ2-7	ASSGTSGLRTYEQY
TRBV7-9	TRBJ2-3	ASRSTGAGDTQY
TRBV7-8	TRBJ2-3	ASSLASGEGDTQY
TRBV7-9	TRBJ2-7	ASSLSPGQGSYEQY
TRBV18	TRBJ2-7	ASSPSGGAYEQY
TRBV11-3	TRBJ2-5	ASRKEAGLETQY
TRBV5-1	TRBJ2-3	ASSLVSFSTDTQY
TRBV29-1	TRBJ2-3	SVELGITDTQY